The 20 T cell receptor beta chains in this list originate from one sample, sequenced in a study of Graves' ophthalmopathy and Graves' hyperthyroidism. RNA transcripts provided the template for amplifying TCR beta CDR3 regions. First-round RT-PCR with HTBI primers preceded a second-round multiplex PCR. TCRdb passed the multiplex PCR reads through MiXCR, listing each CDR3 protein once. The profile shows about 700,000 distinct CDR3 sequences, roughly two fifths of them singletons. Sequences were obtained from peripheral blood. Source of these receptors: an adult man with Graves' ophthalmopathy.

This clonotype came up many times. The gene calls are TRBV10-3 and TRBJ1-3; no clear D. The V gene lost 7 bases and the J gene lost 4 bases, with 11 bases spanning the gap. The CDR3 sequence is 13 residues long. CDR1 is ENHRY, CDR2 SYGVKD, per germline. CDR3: CAITRAGGNTIYF. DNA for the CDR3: TGTGCCATCACGAGAGCGGGCGGAAACACCATATATTTT.

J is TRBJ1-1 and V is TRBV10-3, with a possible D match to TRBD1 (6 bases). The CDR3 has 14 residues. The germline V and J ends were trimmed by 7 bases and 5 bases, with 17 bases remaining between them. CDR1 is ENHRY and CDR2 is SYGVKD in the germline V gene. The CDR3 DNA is TGTGCCATCAACGACCGGGACACAGGAACTGAAGCTTTCTTT. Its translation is CAINDRDTGTEAFF.

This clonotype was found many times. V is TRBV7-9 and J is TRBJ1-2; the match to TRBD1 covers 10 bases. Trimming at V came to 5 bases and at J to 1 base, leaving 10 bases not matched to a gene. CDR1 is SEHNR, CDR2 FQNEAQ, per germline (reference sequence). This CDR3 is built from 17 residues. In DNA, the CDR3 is TGTGCCAGCAGCCGCCTGGGACAGGGGAAACTTAACTATGGCTACACCTTC. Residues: CASSRLGQGKLNYGYTF.

CDR3 region: CASSQGGLIGYEQYF. Written as DNA, the CDR3 is TGTGCCAGCAGCCAAGGAGGGCTCATAGGCTACGAGCAGTACTTC. The chain employs TRBV2 and TRBJ2-7; TRBD2 might be the D (6 bases). This CDR3 region has 15 residues. Trimming left V 6 bases short and J 3 bases short, with 18 bases between. The germline V gene encodes CDR1 SNHLY and CDR2 FYNNEI.

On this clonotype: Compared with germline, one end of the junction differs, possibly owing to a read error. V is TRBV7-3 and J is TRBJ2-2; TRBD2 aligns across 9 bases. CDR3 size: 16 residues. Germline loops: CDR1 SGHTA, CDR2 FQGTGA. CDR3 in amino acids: CASSLTGGLAAGELVF. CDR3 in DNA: TGTGCCAGCAGCTTAACAGGGGGACTAGCTGCCGGGGAGCTGGTTTTT.

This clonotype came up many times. The CDR3, as DNA: TGTGCCAGCAGGCCAAGGGGGGGGGCGTACAATCAGCCCCAGCATTTT. Residues: CASRPRGGAYNQPQHF. This chain joins TRBV5-8 and TRBJ1-5, with TRBD1 as a possible D gene (6 bases). The V gene's germline CDR1 is SGHTS and CDR2 YDEGEE. Trimming removed 5 bases from V and 3 bases from J, with 18 bases in between. CDR3 size: 16 residues.

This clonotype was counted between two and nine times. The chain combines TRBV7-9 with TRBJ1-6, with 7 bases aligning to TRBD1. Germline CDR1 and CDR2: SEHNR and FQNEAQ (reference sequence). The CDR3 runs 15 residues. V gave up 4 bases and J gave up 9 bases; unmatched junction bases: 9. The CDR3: CASSSDRAFGSPLHF. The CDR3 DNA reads TGTGCCAGCAGCTCTGACAGGGCCTTTGGTTCACCCCTCCACTTT.

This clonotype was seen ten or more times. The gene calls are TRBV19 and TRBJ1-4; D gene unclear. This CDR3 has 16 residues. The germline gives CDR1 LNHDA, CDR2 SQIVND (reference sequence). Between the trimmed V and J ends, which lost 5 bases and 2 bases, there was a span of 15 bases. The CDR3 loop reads CASSFDRGDTNEKLFF. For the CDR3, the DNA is TGTGCCAGTAGTTTCGACCGAGGAGACACTAATGAAAAACTGTTTTTT.

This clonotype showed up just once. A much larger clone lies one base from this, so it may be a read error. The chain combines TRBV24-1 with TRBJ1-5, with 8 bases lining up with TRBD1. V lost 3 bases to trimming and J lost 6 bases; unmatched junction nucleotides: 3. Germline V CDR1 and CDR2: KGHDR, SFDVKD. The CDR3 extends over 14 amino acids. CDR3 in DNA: TGTGCCACCAGTGATACGACAGGGGCTCAGCCCCAGCATTTT. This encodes CATSDTTGAQPQHF.

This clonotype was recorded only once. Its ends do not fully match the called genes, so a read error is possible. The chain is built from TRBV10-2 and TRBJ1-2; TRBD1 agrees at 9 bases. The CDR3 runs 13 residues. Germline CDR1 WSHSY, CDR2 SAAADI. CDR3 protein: CASSVQGALGYTF. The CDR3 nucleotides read TGTGCCAGCAGCGTACAGGGGGCCTTGGGCTACACCTTC.

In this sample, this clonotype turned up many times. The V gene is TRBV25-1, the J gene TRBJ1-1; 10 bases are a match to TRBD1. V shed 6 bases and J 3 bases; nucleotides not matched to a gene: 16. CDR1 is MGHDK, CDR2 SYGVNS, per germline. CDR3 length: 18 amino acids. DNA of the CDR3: TGTGCCAGCAGAGAAACGCGACAGGGGGCTTTCTGGGACACTGAAGCTTTCTTT. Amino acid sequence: CASRETRQGAFWDTEAFF.

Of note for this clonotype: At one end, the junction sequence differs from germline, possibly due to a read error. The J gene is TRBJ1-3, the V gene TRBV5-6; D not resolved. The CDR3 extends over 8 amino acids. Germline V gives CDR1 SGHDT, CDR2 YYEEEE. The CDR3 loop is CASSLAGF. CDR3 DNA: TGTGCCAGCAGCTTGGCGGGTTTC.

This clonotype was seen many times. DNA of the CDR3: TGTGCCAGCAGCCGAACAGGGACGGTCAATCAGCCCCAGCATTTT. It specifies CASSRTGTVNQPQHF. The chain recombines TRBV7-8 with TRBJ1-5, with a weak D call TRBD1 (6 bases). Germline-derived CDR1 and CDR2 are SGHVS and FQNEAQ. The CDR3 is 15 amino acids. Between the trimmed V and J ends, which lost 5 bases and 3 bases, there was a span of 14 bases.

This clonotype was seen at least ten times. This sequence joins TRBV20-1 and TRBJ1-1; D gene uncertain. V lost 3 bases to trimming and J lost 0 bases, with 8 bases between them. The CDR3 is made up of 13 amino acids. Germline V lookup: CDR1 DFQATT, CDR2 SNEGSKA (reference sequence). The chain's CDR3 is CSASAQLNTEAFF. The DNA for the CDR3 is TGCAGTGCTAGTGCGCAGCTGAACACTGAAGCTTTCTTT.

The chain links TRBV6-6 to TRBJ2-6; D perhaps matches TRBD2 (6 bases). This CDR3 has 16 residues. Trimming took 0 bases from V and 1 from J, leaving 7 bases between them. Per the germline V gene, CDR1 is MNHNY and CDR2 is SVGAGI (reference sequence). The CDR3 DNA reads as TGTGCCAGCAGTTACTCGCGGGGTTCTGGGGCCAACGTCCTGACTTTC. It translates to CASSYSRGSGANVLTF.

The CDR3: CATSEGHLQHF. The CDR3 DNA follows: TGTGCCACCAGTGAGGGACACCTCCAGCATTTT. The J gene is TRBJ1-5, the V gene TRBV24-1; D might be TRBD1 (6 bases). V dropped 4 bases and J dropped 12 bases, with 9 bases sitting between them. The CDR3 length is 11 residues. The germline CDR1 and CDR2 sequences are KGHDR and SFDVKD.

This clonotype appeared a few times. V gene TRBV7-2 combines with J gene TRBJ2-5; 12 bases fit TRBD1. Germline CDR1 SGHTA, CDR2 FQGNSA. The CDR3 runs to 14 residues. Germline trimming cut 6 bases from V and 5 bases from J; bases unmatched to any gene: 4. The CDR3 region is CASSEGTGGETQYF. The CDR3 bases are TGTGCCAGCAGTGAGGGGACAGGGGGCGAGACCCAGTACTTC.

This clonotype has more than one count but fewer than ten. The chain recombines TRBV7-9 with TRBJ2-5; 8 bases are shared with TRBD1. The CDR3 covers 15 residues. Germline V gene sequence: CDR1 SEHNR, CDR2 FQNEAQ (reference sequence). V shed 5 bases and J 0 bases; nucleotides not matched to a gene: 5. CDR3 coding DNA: TGTGCCAGCAGCCTGACAGGGGTGTACCAAGAGACCCAGTACTTC. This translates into CASSLTGVYQETQYF.

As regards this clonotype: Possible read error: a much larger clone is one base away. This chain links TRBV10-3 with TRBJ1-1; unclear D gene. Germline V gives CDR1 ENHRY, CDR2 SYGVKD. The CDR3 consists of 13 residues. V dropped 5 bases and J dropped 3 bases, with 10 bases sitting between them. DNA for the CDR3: TGTGCCATCAGTTACGCAGGAGACACTGAAGCTTTCTTT. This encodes CAISYAGDTEAFF.

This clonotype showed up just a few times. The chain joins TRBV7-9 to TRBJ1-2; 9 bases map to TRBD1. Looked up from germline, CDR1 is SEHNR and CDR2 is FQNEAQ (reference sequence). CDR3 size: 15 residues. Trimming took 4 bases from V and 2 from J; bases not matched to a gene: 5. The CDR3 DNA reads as TGTGCCAGCAGCTCCAAGGACAGGGGAAACTATGGCTACACCTTC. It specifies CASSSKDRGNYGYTF.